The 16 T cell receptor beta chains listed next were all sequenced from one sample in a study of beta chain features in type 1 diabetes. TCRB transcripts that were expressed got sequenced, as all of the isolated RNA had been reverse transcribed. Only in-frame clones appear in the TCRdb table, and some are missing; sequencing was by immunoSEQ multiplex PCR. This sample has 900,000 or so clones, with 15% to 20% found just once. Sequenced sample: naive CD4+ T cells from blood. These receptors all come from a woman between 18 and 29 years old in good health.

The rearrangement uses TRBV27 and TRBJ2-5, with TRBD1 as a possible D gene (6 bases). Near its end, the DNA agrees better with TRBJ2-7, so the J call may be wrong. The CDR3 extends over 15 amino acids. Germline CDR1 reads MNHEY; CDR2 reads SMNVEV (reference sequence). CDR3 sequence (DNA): TGTGCCAGCGGAACGCAGGGGTGGGGTCCGTACGAGCAGTACTTC. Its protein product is CASGTQGWGPYEQYF.

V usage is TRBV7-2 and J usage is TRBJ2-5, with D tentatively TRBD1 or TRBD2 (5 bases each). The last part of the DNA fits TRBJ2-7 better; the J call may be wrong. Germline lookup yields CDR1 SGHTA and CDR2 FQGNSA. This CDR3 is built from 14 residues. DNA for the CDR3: TGTGCCAGCAGCCTCCAGGTGGGGGAAGACGAGCAGTACTTC. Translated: CASSLQVGEDEQYF.

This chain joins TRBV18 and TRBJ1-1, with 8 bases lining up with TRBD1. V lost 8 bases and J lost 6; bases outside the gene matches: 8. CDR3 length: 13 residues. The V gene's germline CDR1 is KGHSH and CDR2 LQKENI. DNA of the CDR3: TGTGCCAGCAGAATACAGGGGGTCGCTGAAGCTTTCTTT. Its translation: CASRIQGVAEAFF.

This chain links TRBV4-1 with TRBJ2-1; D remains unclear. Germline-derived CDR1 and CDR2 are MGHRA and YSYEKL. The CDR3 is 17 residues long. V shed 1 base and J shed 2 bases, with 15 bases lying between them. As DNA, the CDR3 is TGCGCCAGCAGCCAAGCCCCGAGAACGGGCCCCTACAATGAGCAGTTCTTC. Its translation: CASSQAPRTGPYNEQFF.

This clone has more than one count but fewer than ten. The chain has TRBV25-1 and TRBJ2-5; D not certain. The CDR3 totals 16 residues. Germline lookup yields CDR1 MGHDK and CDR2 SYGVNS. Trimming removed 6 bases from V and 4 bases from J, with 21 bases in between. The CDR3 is CASSPNIVGRRETQYF. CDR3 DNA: TGTGCCAGCAGCCCAAACATCGTTGGTCGTCGAGAGACCCAGTACTTC.

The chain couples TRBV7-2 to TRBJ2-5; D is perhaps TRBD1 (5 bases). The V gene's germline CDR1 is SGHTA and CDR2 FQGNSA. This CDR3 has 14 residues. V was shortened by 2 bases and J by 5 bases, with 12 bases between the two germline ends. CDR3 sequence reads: CASSLPRVRETQYF. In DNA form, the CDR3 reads TGTGCCAGCAGCTTACCCAGGGTACGGGAGACCCAGTACTTC. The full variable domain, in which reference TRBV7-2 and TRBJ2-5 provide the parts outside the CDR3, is GAGVSQSPSNKVTEKGKDVELRCDPISGHTALYWYRQSLGQGLEFLIYFQGNSAPDKSGLPSDRFSAERTGGSVSTLTIQRTQQEDSAVYLCASSLPRVRETQYFGPGTRLLVL.

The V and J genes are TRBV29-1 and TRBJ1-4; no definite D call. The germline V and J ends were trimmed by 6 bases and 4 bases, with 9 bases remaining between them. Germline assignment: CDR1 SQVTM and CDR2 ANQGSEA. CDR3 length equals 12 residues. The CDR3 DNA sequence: TGCAGCGTACAGCTAAATAATGAAAAACTGTTTTTT. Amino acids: CSVQLNNEKLFF.

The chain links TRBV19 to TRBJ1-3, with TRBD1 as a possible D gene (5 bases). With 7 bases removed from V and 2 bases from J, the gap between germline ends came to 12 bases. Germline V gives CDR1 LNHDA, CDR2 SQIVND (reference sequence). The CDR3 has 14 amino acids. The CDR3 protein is CASTRAGAGNTIYF. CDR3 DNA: TGTGCCAGTACCAGGGCGGGGGCTGGAAACACCATATATTTT.

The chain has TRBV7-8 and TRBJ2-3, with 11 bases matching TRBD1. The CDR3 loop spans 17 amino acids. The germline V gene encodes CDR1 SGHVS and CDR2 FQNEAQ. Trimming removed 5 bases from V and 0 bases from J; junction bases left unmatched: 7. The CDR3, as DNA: TGTGCCAGCAGCAAGGCGGACAGGGGGCTTAGCACAGATACGCAGTATTTT. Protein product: CASSKADRGLSTDTQYF.

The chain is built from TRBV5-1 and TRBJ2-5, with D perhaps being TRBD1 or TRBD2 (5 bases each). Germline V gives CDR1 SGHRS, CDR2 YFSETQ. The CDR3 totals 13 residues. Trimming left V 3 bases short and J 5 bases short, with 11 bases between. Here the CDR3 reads CASSWDGSETQYF. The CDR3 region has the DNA TGCGCCAGCAGCTGGGACGGATCGGAGACCCAGTACTTC.

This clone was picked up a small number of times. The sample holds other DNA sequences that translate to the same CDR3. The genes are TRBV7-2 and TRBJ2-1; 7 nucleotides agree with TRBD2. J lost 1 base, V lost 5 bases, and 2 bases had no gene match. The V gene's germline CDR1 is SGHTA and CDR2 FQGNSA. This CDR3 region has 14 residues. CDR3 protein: CASSSSGSYNEQFF. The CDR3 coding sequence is TGTGCCAGCAGCAGTAGCGGGTCCTACAATGAGCAGTTCTTC.

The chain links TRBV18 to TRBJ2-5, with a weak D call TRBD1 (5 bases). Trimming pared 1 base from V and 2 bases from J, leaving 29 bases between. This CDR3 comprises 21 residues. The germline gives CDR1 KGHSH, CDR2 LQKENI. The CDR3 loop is CASSPLSRVYGTGALQETQYF. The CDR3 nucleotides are TGTGCCAGCTCACCACTGTCGCGCGTTTATGGTACAGGCGCCCTTCAAGAGACCCAGTACTTC.

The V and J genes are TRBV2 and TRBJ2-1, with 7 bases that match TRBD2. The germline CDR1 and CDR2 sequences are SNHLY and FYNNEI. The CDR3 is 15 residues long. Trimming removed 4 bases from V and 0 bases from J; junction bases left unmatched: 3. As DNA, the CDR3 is TGTGCCAGCAGTGTGGGCGGGAGCTCCTACAATGAGCAGTTCTTC. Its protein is CASSVGGSSYNEQFF.

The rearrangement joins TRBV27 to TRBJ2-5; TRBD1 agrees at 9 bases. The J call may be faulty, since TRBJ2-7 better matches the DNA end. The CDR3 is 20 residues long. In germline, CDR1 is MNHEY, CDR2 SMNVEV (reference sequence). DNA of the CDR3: TGTGCCAGCAGTTACAGGCGGACAGGGGACCTACCGAGGCTCTCCTACGAGCAGTACTTC. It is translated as CASSYRRTGDLPRLSYEQYF.

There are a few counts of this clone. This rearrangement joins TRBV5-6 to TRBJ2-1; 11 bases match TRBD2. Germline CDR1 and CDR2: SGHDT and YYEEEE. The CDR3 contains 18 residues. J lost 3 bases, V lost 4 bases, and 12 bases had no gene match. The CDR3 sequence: CASSPGLAVPGLYNEQFF. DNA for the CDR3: TGTGCCAGCAGCCCGGGACTAGCGGTTCCAGGGCTCTACAATGAGCAGTTCTTC.

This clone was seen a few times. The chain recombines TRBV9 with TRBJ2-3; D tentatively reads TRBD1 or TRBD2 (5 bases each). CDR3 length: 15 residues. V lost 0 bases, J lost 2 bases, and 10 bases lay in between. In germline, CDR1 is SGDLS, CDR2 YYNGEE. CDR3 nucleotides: TGTGCCAGCAGCGTAGGGGGGTGGGACACAGATACGCAGTATTTT. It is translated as CASSVGGWDTDTQYF.